This T cell receptor (beta chain) is drawn from a study of shared clonotypes between healthy human individuals. Study in general: Per donor, CD8 memory used one plate, CD8 naive used two, CD4 memory used three and CD4 naive used three.

General study findings and limits: Represented genetic and exposure-history diversity was restricted by having few donors. Only blood samples were collected, and tissue repertoires likely differ. Sequencing depth was a factor that was expected to affect clonotype sharing among donors.

V was shortened by 5 bases and J by 5 bases, with 12 bases between the two germline ends. CDR3 length: 13 amino acids. In germline, CDR1 is SGHAT, CDR2 FQNNGV. Naive CD8 populations comprised CD45RO-negative cells positively selected for CCR7, excluding terminally differentiated effector memory CD45RA+ cells. In this sample, this clone turned up once. Its antigen is unidentified. Profiled with immunoSEQ multiplex PCR; TCRdb holds only in-frame clones, not every one. The data show approximately 2,200,000 clones, about 92% seen once. This clonotype was sampled from a young man in good health. Some clones in this sample may be carry-over from other donors' samples. The sequencing sample was made of naive CD8+ T cells from PBMCs. The rearrangement links TRBV11-2 to TRBJ2-5, with D maybe TRBD2 (6 bases). The CDR3 nucleotides are TGTGCCAGCAGCCCCCGGGGGATGGAGACCCAGTACTTC. It yields the protein CASSPRGMETQYF.